The 19 T cell receptor beta chains reported below all come from one sample, sequenced in a study of blood T cell repertoires in COVID-19. Clones were sequenced by immunoSEQ multiplex PCR, and TCRdb holds only the in-frame ones, with some missing. The sample shows tens of thousands of clones, about 80% of them seen only once. Sequenced material: peripheral blood. The receptors here all came from a man younger than 40 with COVID-19, enrolled during active disease.

The gene calls are TRBV29-1 and TRBJ1-5; 9 positions match TRBD1. The CDR3 runs to 15 residues. From germline, CDR1 is SQVTM and CDR2 ANQGSEA. With 6 bases clipped from V and 3 bases from J, the junction kept 9 bases outside the gene matches. This chain's CDR3 is CSVDGQGFINQPQHF. For the CDR3, the DNA is TGCAGCGTCGACGGACAGGGGTTCATCAATCAGCCCCAGCATTTT.

J is TRBJ1-2 and V is TRBV30; D ambiguous. The CDR3 length is 12 residues. The germline V and J ends were trimmed by 1 base and 4 bases, with 7 bases remaining between them. Looked up from germline, CDR1 is GTSNPN and CDR2 is SVGIG (reference sequence). The CDR3 is CAWSEGAYGYTF. The CDR3, as DNA: TGTGCCTGGAGTGAGGGAGCCTATGGCTACACCTTC.

V is TRBV24-1 and J is TRBJ2-7, with 8 nucleotides matching TRBD2. Trimming cost V 3 bases and J 4 bases; bases outside gene matches: 10. Germline-derived CDR1 and CDR2 are KGHDR and SFDVKD. The CDR3 is 16 residues long. The CDR3 coding sequence is TGTGCCACCAGTGATCGGGCGGGAGGCTCCCTTTACGAGCAGTACTTC. Translation gives CATSDRAGGSLYEQYF.

The rearrangement joins TRBV19 to TRBJ2-1, with 7 bases fitting TRBD2. The junction had 8 bases not matched to a gene; V was cut back by 9 bases and J by 0 bases. CDR3 length equals 15 residues. Germline values: CDR1 LNHDA, CDR2 SQIVND (reference sequence). The CDR3: CASQPGLVSYNEQFF. CDR3 in DNA: TGTGCCAGCCAACCCGGACTAGTCTCCTACAATGAGCAGTTCTTC.

V is TRBV5-4 and J is TRBJ1-1, with 11 nucleotides matching TRBD1. There are 15 residues in the CDR3. Trimming cost V 3 bases and J 4 bases; bases outside gene matches: 5. CDR1 is SGHNT and CDR2 is YYREEE in the germline V gene (reference sequence). This CDR3 is CASSSSGTGGTEAFF. In DNA form, the CDR3 reads TGTGCCAGCAGCTCGTCCGGGACAGGGGGCACTGAAGCTTTCTTT.

V is TRBV18 and J is TRBJ1-1, with 8 bases identical to TRBD1. The CDR3 loop spans 15 amino acids. CDR1 is KGHSH, CDR2 LQKENI, per germline. The J segment lost 5 bases and the V segment lost 4 bases, leaving 9 bases of the junction unmatched. CDR3 nucleotide sequence: TGTGCCAGCTCACGTACACAGGGGGTTGGGACTGAAGCTTTCTTT. Translating it yields CASSRTQGVGTEAFF.

This clone was detected only a few times. The rearrangement uses TRBV7-8 and TRBJ2-1; D may be TRBD2 (6 bases). The CDR3 is 16 residues long. Per germline, CDR1 SGHVS and CDR2 FQNEAQ. Trimming cost V 2 bases and J 4 bases, with 15 bases left between them. The CDR3 region is CASSLMAGIKYNEQFF. The CDR3 nucleotides read TGTGCCAGCAGCTTAATGGCGGGGATCAAATACAATGAGCAGTTCTTC.

The chain couples TRBV5-4 to TRBJ2-1; a possible D gene is TRBD1 (6 bases). Deletions cut 1 base from V and 2 bases from J, with 10 bases between. The CDR3 runs 15 residues. In germline, CDR1 is SGHNT, CDR2 YYREEE (reference sequence). The CDR3 sequence: CASSLSGGAYNEQFF. CDR3 coding DNA: TGTGCCAGCAGCTTGTCTGGGGGCGCCTACAATGAGCAGTTCTTC.

The genes are TRBV6-1 and TRBJ1-5, with 8 bases lining up with TRBD1. This CDR3 comprises 16 residues. The germline gives CDR1 MNHNS, CDR2 SASEGT. Losses at the gene ends were 3 bases for V and 3 bases for J; bases not matched to a gene: 7. The CDR3 sequence: CASSEPPQGDNQPQHF. DNA of the CDR3: TGTGCCAGCAGTGAGCCACCACAGGGGGACAATCAGCCCCAGCATTTT.

The chain recombines TRBV7-9 with TRBJ2-7; unclear D gene. CDR3 length equals 15 residues. The ends were cut back, 7 bases at V and 3 bases at J, with 19 bases in the middle. The germline gives CDR1 SEHNR, CDR2 FQNEAQ (reference sequence). The CDR3 DNA follows: TGTGCCAGCACAAGTCGGAGTCGCGAGCACTACGAGCAGTACTTC. As protein: CASTSRSREHYEQYF.

The chain joins TRBV19 to TRBJ1-2, with 8 bases matching TRBD1. The CDR3 is 14 amino acids. V trimming: 5 bases; J trimming: 5 bases; junction bases outside the gene matches: 7. From germline, CDR1 is LNHDA and CDR2 SQIVND (reference sequence). CDR3 DNA: TGTGCCAGTAGTGAGAGCAGGGGGCTGTATGGCTACACCTTC. Protein sequence: CASSESRGLYGYTF.

The chain uses TRBV5-1 and TRBJ2-3, with D unresolved. The CDR3 runs to 15 residues. V was trimmed by 4 bases and J by 2 bases, leaving 14 bases between them. Germline lookup yields CDR1 SGHRS and CDR2 YFSETQ. CDR3 amino acids: CASSKTPSDTDTQYF. The CDR3 region has the DNA TGCGCCAGCAGCAAGACACCCTCGGACACAGATACGCAGTATTTT. The full variable domain, rest sourced from reference TRBV5-1 and TRBJ2-3, is KAGVTQTPRYLIKTRGQQVTLSCSPISGHRSVSWYQQTPGQGLQFLFEYFSETQRNKGNFPGRFSGRQFSNSRSEMNVSTLELGDSALYLCASSKTPSDTDTQYFGPGTRLTVL.

J is TRBJ1-5 and V is TRBV19; 7 nucleotides line up with TRBD1. J gave up 0 bases and V 7 bases, and 9 bases lay outside the gene matches. The CDR3 runs to 16 residues. Germline values: CDR1 LNHDA, CDR2 SQIVND (reference sequence). The CDR3 nucleotides are TGTGCCAGTACCCCGGACAGGTTTTATAGCAATCAGCCCCAGCATTTT. This gives the protein CASTPDRFYSNQPQHF.

V usage is TRBV6-6 and J usage is TRBJ2-1; D might be TRBD1 (6 bases). The CDR3 sequence is 14 residues long. Germline V gives CDR1 MNHNY, CDR2 SVGAGI (reference sequence). V was clipped by 4 bases and J by 5 bases, with 12 bases between them. The CDR3 DNA sequence: TGTGCCAGCAGTTCCGCGACAGGACACAATGAGCAGTTCTTC. Amino acids: CASSSATGHNEQFF.

This clone came up once. The CDR3 protein is CASSQLMNEKLFF. The CDR3 nucleotides read TGTGCCAGCAGTCAACTAATGAACGAAAAACTGTTTTTT. The J gene is TRBJ1-4, the V gene TRBV27; unclear D gene. Germline values: CDR1 MNHEY, CDR2 SMNVEV (reference sequence). The CDR3 consists of 13 residues. V lost 5 bases, J lost 8 bases, and 12 bases lay in between.

The CDR3 protein is CASSLDRGLQFF. In nucleotides, the CDR3 is TGCGCCAGCAGCTTGGACAGGGGGCTTCAGTTCTTC. The V call is TRBV5-1, the J call TRBJ2-1; 9 bases are shared with TRBD1. Germline CDR1 and CDR2: SGHRS and YFSETQ. CDR3 size: 12 residues. J gave up 13 bases and V 0 bases, and 2 bases lay outside the gene matches. The full variable domain, completed using reference TRBV5-1 and TRBJ2-1, is KAGVTQTPRYLIKTRGQQVTLSCSPISGHRSVSWYQQTPGQGLQFLFEYFSETQRNKGNFPGRFSGRQFSNSRSEMNVSTLELGDSALYLCASSLDRGLQFFGPGTRLTVL.

The chain combines TRBV7-8 with TRBJ1-5; the D is unclear. The CDR3 runs to 16 residues. The V gene's germline CDR1 is SGHVS and CDR2 FQNEAQ. The V end lost 5 bases, the J end lost 4 bases, and 18 bases lay between the germline ends. The CDR3 DNA is TGTGCCAGCAGCCCAGACCGGGTCCTAACAAATCAGCCCCAGCATTTT. The encoded protein is CASSPDRVLTNQPQHF.

This clone was seen once. The chain uses TRBV6-5 and TRBJ2-7; D not certain. The CDR3 is made up of 16 amino acids. Trimming left V 2 bases short and J 3 bases short, with 17 bases between. Per the germline V gene, CDR1 is MNHEY and CDR2 is SVGAGI. In nucleotides, the CDR3 is TGTGCCAGCAGTTACAAGTCAGTGTATCGAAGCTACGAGCAGTACTTC. Residues: CASSYKSVYRSYEQYF.

The CDR3 loop is CASSPGQGFTEAFF. The CDR3 DNA reads as TGTGCCAGCAGCCCGGGACAGGGGTTCACTGAAGCTTTCTTT. The chain links TRBV5-8 to TRBJ1-1; 10 nucleotides line up with TRBD1. In germline, CDR1 is SGHTS, CDR2 YDEGEE. The CDR3 has 14 amino acids. J was trimmed by 4 bases and V by 4 bases; bases with no gene match: 4.